Listed here is a single TCR beta chain. Its antigen is still unknown. Researchers reported that TCR beta cDNA libraries carried unique molecular identifiers. Via MiXCR, TCRdb re-called the PCR reads, giving one row per CDR3 protein. The repertoire includes about 160,000 distinct CDR3 sequences, 36% of them detected once, and under 30% sits in the top ten. The sample comes from a study of post-analysis software for immune sequencing data. The CDR3 contains 16 residues. Trimming removed 4 bases from V and 2 bases from J; junction bases left unmatched: 12. CDR1 is SGHDT and CDR2 is YYEEEE in the germline V gene. Findings of the study overall: Multiple sclerosis patients showed significantly lower normalized Chao1 diversity than controls did. Compared with controls, patients had more of roughly 5 TRBV segments, including TRBV5-6, TRBV5-1 and TRBV20-1.

The genes are TRBV5-6 and TRBJ2-7; 7 bases map to TRBD1. The clonotype originates from a girl aged 5 to 17 with multiple sclerosis. The material was blood, obtained after autologous hematopoietic stem cell transplantation. The CDR3 DNA sequence: TGTGCCAGCAGCACAAAAGGGGGCCCTGTTACCTACGAGCAGTACTTC. It encodes CASSTKGGPVTYEQYF.